The clone carrying this T cell receptor (beta chain) was seen at least ten times. The sample is drawn from a study of glioma-infiltrating T cells. The trim removed 3 bases at V and 3 bases at J, leaving 2 bases unmatched. The CDR3 is made up of 16 amino acids. TCR alpha and beta CDR3 regions were amplified from RNA using iRepertoire nested multiplex PCR. Via MiXCR, TCRdb re-called the multiplex PCR reads, giving one row per CDR3 protein. This table holds some 180,000 distinct CDR3 sequences, 32% found once. This clonotype was obtained from a human donor with low-grade glioma or glioblastoma, undergoing nonglioma brain surgery, or in good health (not recorded which). Sequencing used glioma tissue, nonneoplastic brain tissue, or PBMCs (not recorded which). The chain joins TRBV12-3 or TRBV12-4 to TRBJ2-3, with 14 nucleotides matching TRBD2. CDR3 in DNA: TGTGCCAGCAGTTTGGGGACTAGCGGGAGAACAGATACGCAGTATTTT. Translating gives CASSLGTSGRTDTQYF.